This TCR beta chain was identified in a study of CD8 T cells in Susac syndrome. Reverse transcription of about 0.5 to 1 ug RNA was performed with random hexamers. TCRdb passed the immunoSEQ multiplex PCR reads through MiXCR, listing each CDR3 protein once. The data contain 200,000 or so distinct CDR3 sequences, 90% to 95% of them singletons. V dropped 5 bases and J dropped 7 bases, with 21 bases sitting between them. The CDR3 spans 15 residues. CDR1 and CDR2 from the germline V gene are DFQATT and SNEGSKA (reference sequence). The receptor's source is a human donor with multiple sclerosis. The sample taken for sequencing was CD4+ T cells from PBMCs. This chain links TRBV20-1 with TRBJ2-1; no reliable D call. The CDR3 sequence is CSAPRAASAQNEQFF. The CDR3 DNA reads TGCAGTGCTCCTCGTGCGGCTAGTGCCCAGAATGAGCAGTTCTTC.